This TCR beta chain was sequenced for a study of blood T cell repertoires in COVID-19. Per the original data handling: It was from reference gene primer amplification that nucleated cell counts were estimated. Sequencing was performed with immunoSEQ multiplex PCR; in TCRdb, only in-frame clones are kept and a portion is missing. That table furnishes V, J and clone size, whereas the DNA furnished D and trimming. The repertoire holds about 200,000 clones, with around 80% as singletons. Trimming took 3 bases from V and 4 from J; bases not matched to a gene: 1. Looked up from germline, CDR1 is SQVTM and CDR2 is ANQGSEA. CDR3 size: 13 residues.

The sequence was obtained from a woman aged 80 or older with acute or convalescent COVID-19. The sample consisted of peripheral blood. The V and J genes are TRBV29-1 and TRBJ1-1, with 11 bases that match TRBD1. As DNA, the CDR3 is TGCAGCGTTGAGGGACAGGGGGTCACTGAAGCTTTCTTT. Translation gives CSVEGQGVTEAFF.